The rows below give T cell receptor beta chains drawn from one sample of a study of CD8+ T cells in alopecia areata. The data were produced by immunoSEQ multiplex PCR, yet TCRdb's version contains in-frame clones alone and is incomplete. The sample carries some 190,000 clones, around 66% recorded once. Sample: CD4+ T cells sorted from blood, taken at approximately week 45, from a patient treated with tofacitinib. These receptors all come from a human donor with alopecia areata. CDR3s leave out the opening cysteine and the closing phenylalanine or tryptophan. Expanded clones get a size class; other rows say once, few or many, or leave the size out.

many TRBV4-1 ASSPSYEQY
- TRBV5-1 ASSTPGQGPYEQY
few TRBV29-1 SVQGAHSGSTGELF
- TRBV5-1 ASSFRTGGNNEQF
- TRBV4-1 ASSQDGAGGNQPQH
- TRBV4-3 ASSQENTRHSPLH
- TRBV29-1 SVRARGGYT
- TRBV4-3 ASSQISGGAYNEQF
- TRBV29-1 SVSSGIEAF
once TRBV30 AWSLQQGGEQY
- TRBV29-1 SVDTGNEQF
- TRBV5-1 ASSLMIGDGIETQY
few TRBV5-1 ASSKGQGLEYGYT
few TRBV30 AWSRGDVEPQH
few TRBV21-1 ASSKSIVRDNSPLH
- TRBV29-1 SARTEDTQY
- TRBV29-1 SVDSPRMYGYT
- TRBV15 ATTGTTQETQY
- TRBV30 AWSEGSMGEKLF
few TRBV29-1 SAGGFSYEQY
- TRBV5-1 ASSLDATGVYGYT
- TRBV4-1 ASSRSGTPNEKLF
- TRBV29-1 SVGTSIAGETQY
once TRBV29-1 SVEVTRAARYSNQPQH
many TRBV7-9 ASSRTGAGETQY
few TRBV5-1 ASSPGTVNTEAF
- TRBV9 ASSVGLAGLQGSFRTDTQY
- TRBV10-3 AISESPGYNSPLH
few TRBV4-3 ASSRNSGGIGELF
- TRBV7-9 ASSLSGGDQPQH
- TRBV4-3 ASSQDWRGTGELF
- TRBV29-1 SVVGGTDTQY
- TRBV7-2 ASSLGPAAGSDTQY
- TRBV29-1 SVRNTDTQY
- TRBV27 ASSSEGILGEQY
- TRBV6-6 ATLIGGSYEQY
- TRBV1 TSSPIGLAGGETQY